These 29 T cell receptor beta chains share one sample of origin, sequenced in a study of blood T cells in healthy people across ages. Primers used in a second PCR of about 6 to 12 cycles were a sample-barcoded 5' primer and a J-beta primer mix. One entry per CDR3 protein results from TCRdb running MiXCR on the 5' RACE reads. Of roughly 900,000 distinct CDR3 sequences in the sample, under 35% were seen once. Sample: blood. These receptors all stem from a woman aged 80 or over in good health.

This clonotype was detected ten times or more. The chain couples TRBV5-1 to TRBJ2-5, with D tentatively TRBD2 (5 bases). CDR3 size: 19 residues. Deletions cut 0 bases from V and 4 bases from J, with 25 bases between. In germline, CDR1 is SGHRS, CDR2 YFSETQ. DNA for the CDR3: TGCGCCAGCAGCTTGGAGTCCCGGTTCGGACGGGATGCCCCAGAGACCCAGTACTTC. Amino acids: CASSLESRFGRDAPETQYF. Using reference TRBV5-1 and TRBJ2-5 for the parts outside the CDR3, the full variable domain is KAGVTQTPRYLIKTRGQQVTLSCSPISGHRSVSWYQQTPGQGLQFLFEYFSETQRNKGNFPGRFSGRQFSNSRSEMNVSTLELGDSALYLCASSLESRFGRDAPETQYFGPGTRLLVL.

This clonotype was seen a single time. The CDR3 DNA sequence: TGTGCCAGCAGCGGGGGGACAGGGGGTTACGAGCAGTACTTC. Its translation is CASSGGTGGYEQYF. V gene TRBV9 combines with J gene TRBJ2-7; TRBD1 agrees at 11 bases. Per germline, CDR1 SGDLS and CDR2 YYNGEE. V dropped 3 bases and J dropped 4; count of bases not matched to a gene: 3. The CDR3 runs 14 residues.

At least ten counts were recorded for this clonotype. V gene TRBV12-3 or TRBV12-4 combines with J gene TRBJ1-2; D may be TRBD1 (6 bases). The ends were cut back, 2 bases at V and 4 bases at J, with 11 bases in the middle. The CDR3 covers 14 residues. The DNA of the CDR3 is TGTGCCAGCAGTTTATTTCAGGGGTCCTATGGCTACACCTTC. Its protein product is CASSLFQGSYGYTF.

This clonotype was counted a few times. The CDR3 loop is CASSLAPGTEAFF. The CDR3 nucleotides read TGTGCCAGCAGCTTAGCGCCGGGCACTGAAGCTTTCTTT. V gene TRBV7-8 combines with J gene TRBJ1-1; D gene unclear. Trimming cost V 0 bases and J 4 bases, with 6 bases left between them. Germline CDR1 and CDR2: SGHVS and FQNEAQ. CDR3 size: 13 residues.

Many counts were recorded for this clonotype. The chain recombines TRBV15 with TRBJ2-1; 10 bases agree with TRBD2. CDR3 size: 20 residues. The germline CDR1 and CDR2 sequences are LNHNV and YYDKDF (reference sequence). With 1 base clipped from V and 0 bases from J, the junction kept 12 bases outside the gene matches. The CDR3 DNA sequence: TGTGCCACCAGCAGAGGAGGGGTAGCGGGGGGCCACAGCTCCTACAATGAGCAGTTCTTC. Protein sequence: CATSRGGVAGGHSSYNEQFF.

This clonotype has a handful of counts. V is TRBV5-1 and J is TRBJ2-1, with 10 bases aligning to TRBD2. Germline CDR1 reads SGHRS; CDR2 reads YFSETQ. CDR3 length: 14 residues. V dropped 3 bases and J dropped 7; count of bases not matched to a gene: 4. CDR3 residues: CASSSGLAPNEQFF. CDR3 nucleotides: TGCGCCAGCAGCTCGGGACTAGCGCCTAATGAGCAGTTCTTC.

CDR3 nucleotide sequence: TGTGCCAGCAGCTTAGCCCGGGGACAGGATGGCTACACCTTC. Its protein is CASSLARGQDGYTF. The chain couples TRBV7-9 to TRBJ1-2; 8 nucleotides match TRBD1. Losses at the gene ends were 0 bases for V and 6 bases for J; bases not matched to a gene: 3. Germline V lookup: CDR1 SEHNR, CDR2 FQNEAQ (reference sequence). This CDR3 region has 14 residues. Drawing the rest from reference TRBV7-9 and TRBJ1-2, the complete variable domain is DTGVSQNPRHKITKRGQNVTFRCDPISEHNRLYWYRQTLGQGPEFLTYFQNEAQLEKSRLLSDRFSAERPKGSFSTLEIQRTEQGDSAMYLCASSLARGQDGYTFGSGTRLTVV.

This clonotype was detected many times. The genes are TRBV6-2 or TRBV6-3 and TRBJ2-1; the D gene could be TRBD1 or TRBD2 (5 bases each). The CDR3 length is 13 residues. V lost 5 bases, J lost 7 bases, and 12 bases lay in between. Germline V gene sequence: CDR1 MNHEY, CDR2 SVGEGT. CDR3 loop: CASSPLWGNEQFF. CDR3 DNA: TGTGCCAGCAGTCCTCTTTGGGGGAATGAGCAGTTCTTC.

This clonotype was detected only a few times. V and J are TRBV5-1 and TRBJ2-7; the match to TRBD2 covers 10 bases. The germline V gene encodes CDR1 SGHRS and CDR2 YFSETQ. J gave up 5 bases and V 4 bases, and 6 bases lay outside the gene matches. The length of the CDR3 is 14 residues. The CDR3, as DNA: TGCGCCAGCAGCCCGGGACTAGCGTCGGACGAGCAGTACTTC. Its translation is CASSPGLASDEQYF.

At least ten counts were recorded for this clonotype. The chain joins TRBV20-1 to TRBJ2-7; tentative D call: TRBD2 (6 bases). The ends were cut back, 4 bases at V and 2 bases at J, with 9 bases in the middle. Per germline, CDR1 DFQATT and CDR2 SNEGSKA (reference sequence). The CDR3 has 12 amino acids. For the CDR3, the DNA is TGCAGTGCTAAGCGCGGGACCTACGAGCAGTACTTC. Encoded protein: CSAKRGTYEQYF.

The chain links TRBV6-1 to TRBJ2-7; D is ambiguous. Per germline, CDR1 MNHNS and CDR2 SASEGT. The V end was cut by 2 bases, the J end by 4 bases, with 9 bases between. The CDR3 is 13 amino acids. CDR3: CASSEKLGYEQYF. In DNA, the CDR3 is TGTGCCAGCAGTGAAAAGTTGGGTTACGAGCAGTACTTC.

On this clonotype itself: This may stem from a read error, because a much larger clone lies one nucleotide away. The genes are TRBV7-2 and TRBJ2-7, with D perhaps TRBD2 (5 bases). The germline V gene encodes CDR1 SGHTA and CDR2 FQGNSA. The V end lost 4 bases, the J end lost 7 bases, and 11 bases lay between the germline ends. There are 12 residues in the CDR3. For the CDR3, the DNA is TGTGCCAGCAGCTCGATGAGGGCTGAGCAGTACTTC. It is translated as CASSSMRAEQYF.

DNA for the CDR3: TGTGCCAGCAGTATTCTTGCGGGACGGCTTAACTATGGCTACACCTTC. This sequence encodes CASSILAGRLNYGYTF. This sequence joins TRBV28 and TRBJ1-2; maybe TRBD1 (5 bases). Germline-derived CDR1 and CDR2 are MDHEN and SYDVKM. The CDR3 loop spans 16 amino acids. V lost 5 bases to trimming and J lost 1 base, with 17 bases between them.

In its sample, this clonotype was seen many times. The CDR3 loop is CASSVGQPNYGYTF. The CDR3 coding sequence is TGTGCCAGCAGCGTCGGACAGCCGAACTATGGCTACACCTTC. This sequence joins TRBV7-2 and TRBJ1-2; a possible D gene is TRBD1 (6 bases). V was pared by 5 bases and J by 2 bases, with 12 bases between. The germline V gene encodes CDR1 SGHTA and CDR2 FQGNSA. This CDR3 has 14 amino acids.

The chain is built from TRBV7-2 and TRBJ1-3; no firm D call. The ends were cut back, 5 bases at V and 0 bases at J, with 20 bases in the middle. The CDR3 consists of 18 residues. Germline V lookup: CDR1 SGHTA, CDR2 FQGNSA. In DNA, the CDR3 is TGTGCCAGCAGCAAAGGGTGGGGTGACCTAAGCTCTGGAAACACCATATATTTT. Its translation: CASSKGWGDLSSGNTIYF. Complete variable domain (other parts from reference TRBV7-2 and TRBJ1-3): GAGVSQSPSNKVTEKGKDVELRCDPISGHTALYWYRQSLGQGLEFLIYFQGNSAPDKSGLPSDRFSAERTGGSVSTLTIQRTQQEDSAVYLCASSKGWGDLSSGNTIYFGEGSWLTVV.

This clonotype showed up many times. The genes are TRBV27 and TRBJ2-3; 9 positions match TRBD1. The CDR3 length is 16 residues. The ends lost 6 bases at V and 1 base at J; junction bases unmatched: 8. Germline CDR1 is MNHEY and CDR2 is SMNVEV (reference sequence). CDR3 nucleotides: TGTGCCAGCAGAGGAGTACAGGGGGCTGGCACAGATACGCAGTATTTT. Protein sequence: CASRGVQGAGTDTQYF.

This clonotype came up a few times. V usage is TRBV14 and J usage is TRBJ2-1, with 10 nucleotides matching TRBD2. V lost 5 bases to trimming and J lost 16 bases; unmatched junction nucleotides: 11. The V gene's germline CDR1 is SGHDN and CDR2 FVKESK. The CDR3 runs 13 residues. CDR3 protein: CASSTGPGLADFF. The DNA of the CDR3 is TGTGCCAGCAGCACAGGCCCCGGACTAGCGGATTTCTTC.

The genes are TRBV4-2 and TRBJ1-6, with 9 bases that match TRBD1. Germline V gene sequence: CDR1 LGHNA, CDR2 YNFKEQ. J gave up 10 bases and V 2 bases, and 6 bases lay outside the gene matches. CDR3 length equals 15 residues. This CDR3 reads CASSQTDRGTSPLHF. The CDR3 DNA reads as TGTGCCAGCAGCCAAACGGACAGGGGAACATCACCCCTCCACTTT.

This clonotype was counted ten times or more. The genes are TRBV18 and TRBJ2-5; TRBD1 matches 8 bases. The J segment lost 7 bases and the V segment lost 3 bases, leaving 10 bases of the junction unmatched. The CDR3 is 15 amino acids. The germline CDR1 and CDR2 sequences are KGHSH and LQKENI. CDR3 in DNA: TGTGCCAGCTCACCGAAGGACAGGGCGCAGGGGACCCAGTACTTC. Protein: CASSPKDRAQGTQYF.

This clonotype has ten or more counts. V usage is TRBV6-2 or TRBV6-3 and J usage is TRBJ2-1; 7 bases fit TRBD1. Trimming removed 7 bases from V and 4 bases from J; junction bases left unmatched: 7. This CDR3 is 14 amino acids long. The germline V gene encodes CDR1 MNHEY and CDR2 SVGEGT. The CDR3 region is CASKGTGEYNEQFF. As DNA, the CDR3 is TGTGCCAGCAAGGGCACAGGGGAGTACAATGAGCAGTTCTTC.

This clonotype showed up just a few times. The chain uses TRBV20-1 and TRBJ1-2; TRBD1 might be the D (5 bases). Trimming shortened V by 3 bases and J by 4 bases, and 18 bases separated the two germline ends. CDR1 is DFQATT and CDR2 is SNEGSKA in the germline V gene (reference sequence). CDR3 length equals 15 residues. The CDR3 bases are TGCAGTGCTAGTCCCCAGGGACTATCCTTCTATGGCTACACCTTC. It is translated as CSASPQGLSFYGYTF.

In its sample, this clonotype was seen a few times. V and J are TRBV12-3 or TRBV12-4 and TRBJ1-1; D is unresolved. The CDR3 runs 12 residues. V lost 5 bases and J lost 5, with 9 bases in between. The CDR3 sequence: CASSSSETEAFF. The CDR3 nucleotides read TGTGCCAGCAGTAGCAGTGAAACTGAAGCTTTCTTT.

The chain links TRBV20-1 to TRBJ2-3, with D possibly matching TRBD1 (5 bases). From germline, CDR1 is DFQATT and CDR2 SNEGSKA (reference sequence). The CDR3 extends over 14 amino acids. Trimming removed 0 bases at V and 2 bases at J, with 9 bases between. CDR3 residues: CSAREAGHTDTQYF. CDR3 nucleotide sequence: TGCAGTGCTAGAGAGGCAGGACACACAGATACGCAGTATTTT.

This clonotype was detected many times. The chain has TRBV11-2 and TRBJ2-3; the D gene is possibly TRBD2 (6 bases). This CDR3 comprises 16 residues. The V and J ends lost 1 base and 0 bases respectively, with 11 bases between them. Looked up from germline, CDR1 is SGHAT and CDR2 is FQNNGV. CDR3 DNA sequence: TGTGCCAGCAGCTTAGGAGGTGGGGGGAGCACAGATACGCAGTATTTT. Translating it yields CASSLGGGGSTDTQYF.

At least ten counts were recorded for this clonotype. This chain links TRBV21-1 with TRBJ2-7. TRBV21-1 is a pseudogene locus. The CDR3 runs 11 residues. The CDR3, as DNA: TGTGCCAGCAGCAAAGTCTACGAGCAGTACTTC. The encoded protein is CASSKVYEQYF.

Regarding this clonotype: With a much larger clone just one base away, this may be a read error. This chain connects TRBV12-3 or TRBV12-4 to TRBJ2-1; D is possibly TRBD2 (7 bases). Trimming removed 1 base at V and 6 bases at J, with 13 bases between. The CDR3 is 15 amino acids. CDR3 nucleotide sequence: TGTGCCAGCAGTTTAGGCGGCGGGGGCTGCAATGAGCAGTTCTTC. Encoded protein: CASSLGGGGCNEQFF.

This clonotype was seen a few times. The chain uses TRBV7-2 and TRBJ1-5, with D possibly being TRBD1 (6 bases). V was clipped by 2 bases and J by 3 bases, with 17 bases between them. CDR1 SGHTA and CDR2 FQGNSA come from the germline V gene. The CDR3 sequence is 17 residues long. CDR3 in DNA: TGTGCCAGCAGCTTAAAGGGGGGCGGGGTGCTCAATCAGCCCCAGCATTTT. Amino acids: CASSLKGGGVLNQPQHF. The entire variable domain, with the rest obtained from reference TRBV7-2 and TRBJ1-5, is as follows: GAGVSQSPSNKVTEKGKDVELRCDPISGHTALYWYRQSLGQGLEFLIYFQGNSAPDKSGLPSDRFSAERTGGSVSTLTIQRTQQEDSAVYLCASSLKGGGVLNQPQHFGDGTRLSIL.

The chain recombines TRBV7-2 with TRBJ2-1, with D possibly being TRBD1 (6 bases). TRBJ2-7 matches the DNA end more closely, so the J call is doubtful. The CDR3 loop spans 12 amino acids. Germline V gene data show CDR1 as SGHTA and CDR2 as FQGNSA. In DNA, the CDR3 is TGTGCCAGCGCCGAGGGGGCCTACGAGCAGTACTTC. Protein: CASAEGAYEQYF.

CDR3 DNA: TGTGCCAGCAGAAACGGGGGCTCAGATACGCAGTATTTT. Translation: CASRNGGSDTQYF. The chain combines TRBV6-2 or TRBV6-3 with TRBJ2-3; D is possibly TRBD1 or TRBD2 (6 bases each). Germline CDR1 MNHEY, CDR2 SVGEGT. V was shortened by 6 bases and J by 4 bases, with 11 bases between the two germline ends. The CDR3 is 13 amino acids.